This TCR beta chain is from a study of blood T cells in healthy people across ages. Combining a sample-barcoded 5' primer with a J-beta primer mix, a second PCR ran for roughly 6 to 12 cycles. One entry per CDR3 protein results from TCRdb running MiXCR on the 5' RACE reads. The data show about 1.6 million distinct CDR3 sequences, with about 35% seen just once and 10% to 12% held by the top ten. In its sample, this clonotype was seen a few times. This CDR3 is built from 15 residues. CDR1 and CDR2 from the germline V gene are DFQATT and SNEGSKA (reference sequence). This receptor was taken from a woman in her thirties in good health. The chain has TRBV20-1 and TRBJ2-7, with 14 positions matching TRBD2. Gene TRBJ2-5 matches the end of the DNA better, so the J call may be wrong. Material: blood. CDR3 region: CSAGLGTSGSETQYF. The CDR3 bases are TGCAGTGCTGGCCTGGGGACTAGCGGGAGTGAGACCCAGTACTTC.